This T cell receptor beta chain was sequenced during a study of blood T cell repertoires in COVID-19. The overall study: Samples representing acute and convalescent COVID-19 were sourced from the United States, Italy and Spain.

Across roughly 25 US areas, participants ranged in age from about 18 to 89 years. For recovered donors of Cohort 3, there were two negative PCRs, clearance, or symptom resolution. Per the original data handling: Estimation of nucleated cell counts relied on the amplification of reference gene primers. Some clones are missing from TCRdb's copy, which holds only in-frame ones; the method was immunoSEQ multiplex PCR. For V, J and clone size, that table is used; D and trimming come from the DNA. The data contain around 310,000 clones, around nine tenths of them seen just once; the ten biggest clones take up roughly a tenth. The CDR3 spans 14 residues. V dropped 3 bases and J dropped 4; count of bases not matched to a gene: 3. Germline V lookup: CDR1 LNHDA, CDR2 SQIVND (reference sequence).

This clonotype originated in a woman in her thirties who had recovered from COVID-19. The V gene is TRBV19, the J gene TRBJ2-7, with TRBD1 identical over 10 bases. Sequencing was carried out using PBMCs or T cells enriched from blood (not recorded which). CDR3 in amino acids: CASSIGTGVYEQYF. CDR3 in DNA: TGTGCCAGTAGTATCGGGACAGGGGTATACGAGCAGTACTTC.